This T cell receptor beta chain was sequenced during a study of cytomegalovirus exposure and HLA in healthy donors. Study findings and constraints: TCR beta V- and J-gene trimming was later associated with a missense DCLRE1C variant.

As regards this clone: Its antigen is not identified.

The study ran its PCR with 60 Vbeta and 13 Jbeta primers. Using immunoSEQ multiplex PCR, the repertoire was profiled, and TCRdb retains in-frame clones only, with some absent. This repertoire shows around 180,000 clones, about 85% found once; its top ten account for 1%. The V gene's germline CDR1 is SGHDT and CDR2 YYEEEE. V was cut by 2 bases and J by 10 bases, with 10 bases left in between. CDR3 length: 12 amino acids. This receptor was taken from a boy aged 2 to 10 in good health and CMV-seronegative. The sample consisted of PBMCs. V gene TRBV5-6 combines with J gene TRBJ2-1, with a weak D call TRBD1 (6 bases). CDR3 region: CASSLIGTEQFF. CDR3 DNA: TGTGCCAGCAGCTTAATAGGGACAGAGCAGTTCTTC.